This TCR beta chain emerged from a study of technical replicates of blood from a handful of donors (dated by TCRdb to 2016 to 2017). As concerns this clone: This clone's antigen is unknown. The record has no base qualities; no much larger clone is one base away.

Library preparation was by the immunoSEQ multiplex PCR assay. Sourced from immuneACCESS, this table was stored by TCRdb with only in-frame sequences that have V and J called. A share of the clones is absent; for the studies checked, an unresolved V gene accounts for under half, and the remainder has no known explanation. The sample table shows more than 75,000 clones, and over 85% are seen once. The top ten constitute roughly 0.26% of the sample. Taken from the germline V gene, the CDR1 and CDR2 loops are MNHEY and SVGAGI. The CDR3 runs 13 residues from the cysteine to the phenylalanine. The kept DNA is CDR3 alone, 39 bases in frame from the first base. Between the V and J ends, shortened by 5 bases and 2 bases respectively, the junction contains 9 bases.

The sequence links TRBV6-5 to TRBJ1-1, with no D gene named confidently. The sample consisted of T cells isolated from PBMCs. The receptor comes from a human donor in good health. The base sequence is TGTGCCAGCAGTCATAGGAGTAACACTGAAGCTTTCTTT. It translates to CASSHRSNTEAFF.